This T cell receptor beta chain was captured by sequencing in a study of T cell changes during pregnancy in multiple sclerosis. Clones were sequenced by immunoSEQ multiplex PCR, and TCRdb holds only the in-frame ones, with some missing. Of about 69,000 clones detected, roughly nine tenths appear once; the ten largest clones hold roughly 3.3%. This TCR derives from a female donor with multiple sclerosis, enrolled in a pregnancy study. The sequenced sample was peripheral blood, obtained before pregnancy.

CDR3 in amino acids: CASSDRPGRTEAFF. The CDR3 coding sequence is TGTGCCAGCAGTGACCGACCGGGAAGAACTGAAGCTTTCTTT. The chain employs TRBV25-1 and TRBJ1-1; no clear D gene. The CDR3 loop spans 14 amino acids. Trimming removed 3 bases from V and 5 bases from J, with 13 bases in between. Germline V gives CDR1 MGHDK, CDR2 SYGVNS.